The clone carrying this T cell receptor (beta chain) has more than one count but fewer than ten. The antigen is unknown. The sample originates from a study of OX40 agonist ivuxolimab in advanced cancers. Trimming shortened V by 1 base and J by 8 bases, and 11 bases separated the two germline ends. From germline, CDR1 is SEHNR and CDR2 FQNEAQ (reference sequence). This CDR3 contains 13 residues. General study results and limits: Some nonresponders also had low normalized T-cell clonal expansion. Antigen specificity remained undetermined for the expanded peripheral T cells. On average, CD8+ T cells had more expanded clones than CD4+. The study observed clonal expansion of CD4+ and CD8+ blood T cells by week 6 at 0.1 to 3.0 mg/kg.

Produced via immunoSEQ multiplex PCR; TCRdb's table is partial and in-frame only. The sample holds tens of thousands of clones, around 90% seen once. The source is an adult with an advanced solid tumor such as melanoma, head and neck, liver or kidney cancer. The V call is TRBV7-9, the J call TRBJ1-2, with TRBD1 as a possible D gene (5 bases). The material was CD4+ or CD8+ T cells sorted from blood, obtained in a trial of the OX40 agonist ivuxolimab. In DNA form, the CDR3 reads TGTGCCAGCAGCTTAGGTCGGGGGAGAGGCTACACCTTC. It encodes CASSLGRGRGYTF.